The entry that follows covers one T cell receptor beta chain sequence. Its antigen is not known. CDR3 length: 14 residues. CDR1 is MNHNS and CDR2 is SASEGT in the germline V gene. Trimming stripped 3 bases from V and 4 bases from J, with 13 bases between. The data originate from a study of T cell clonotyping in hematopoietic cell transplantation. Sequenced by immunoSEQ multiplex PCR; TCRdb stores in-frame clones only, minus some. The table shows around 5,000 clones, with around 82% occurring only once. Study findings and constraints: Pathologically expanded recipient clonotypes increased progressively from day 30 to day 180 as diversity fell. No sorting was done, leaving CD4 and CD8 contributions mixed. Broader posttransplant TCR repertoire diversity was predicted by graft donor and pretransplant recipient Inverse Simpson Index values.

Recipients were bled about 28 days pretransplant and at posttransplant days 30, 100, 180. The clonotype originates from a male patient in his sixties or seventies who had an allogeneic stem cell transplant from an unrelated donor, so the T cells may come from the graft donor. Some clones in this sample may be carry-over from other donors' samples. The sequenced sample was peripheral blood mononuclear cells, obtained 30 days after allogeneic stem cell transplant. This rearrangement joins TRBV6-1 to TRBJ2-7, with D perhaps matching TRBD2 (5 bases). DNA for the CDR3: TGTGCCAGCAGTGAGACGAGACGGGGATACGAGCAGTACTTC. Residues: CASSETRRGYEQYF.